Given below is one T cell receptor beta chain in context. This sample is part of a study of T-cell memory formation after mild COVID-19. TCRdb re-analysed the 5' RACE reads in MiXCR, keeping a single row per CDR3 protein. This repertoire shows around 310,000 distinct CDR3 sequences, 14% found once; its top ten account for roughly 23%. Sequenced material: PBMCs or a T cell subset sorted from them (not recorded which). The receptor was isolated from a man aged 18 to 35 who had mild COVID-19 (a few samples of this study predate the infection). Cell type and time point are not known.

The CDR3 protein is CASSLGLQGNSPLHF. The DNA of the CDR3 is TGTGCCAGCAGCTTAGGGTTACAGGGTAATTCACCCCTCCACTTT. The chain couples TRBV7-2 to TRBJ1-6; D is perhaps TRBD1 (6 bases). The germline V gene encodes CDR1 SGHTA and CDR2 FQGNSA. The CDR3 is 15 residues long. Trimming shortened V by 1 base and J by 6 bases, and 10 bases separated the two germline ends.